This section outlines one T cell receptor beta chain sequence together with its context. The specificity of this receptor is unknown. No much larger clonotype is one base removed from it; base qualities were not supplied. The record originates from a study of cytomegalovirus exposure and HLA in healthy donors (TCRdb year 2017). With regard to the full study: An earlier analysis of about 530 of the donors reported around 280 Gb of sequence data and 95 million to 120 million unique TCR beta sequences obtained from about 179 million T cells. The study used immunosequencing to profile the T cell repertoires of some 600 subjects and linked those repertoires to cytomegalovirus serostatus. Donor age, sex, ethnicity and CMV serostatus were collected together with the repertoire data. Rather than drawing on any new phenotypic data, the later analysis identified candidate immune exposures from TCR beta sequences and the way those sequences occurred across donors. Because of strong linkage in the cohort, 4 to 6 DR-DQ haplotypes were treated as single units for association and clustering. Class I and class II HLA loci were covered by the typing at four-digit resolution. All discovery cohort repertoires had been generated using a single sequencing platform. Among some 400 genotyped donors of the cohort, an average of approximately 240,000 unique TCR beta nucleotide sequences was sequenced per donor, of which roughly 17% were non-productive. The study aimed to test whether signatures of past pathogen exposure could be identified by cataloging public T cell receptors. A later genetic analysis used genome-wide SNP genotypes for about three fifths of the 666 donors, treating that subset as a discovery cohort. Roughly 300 gigabases of sequencing data and 75 million to 85 million unique TCR sequences made up an early release that covered about 640 HLA-typed donors. Of the 300 to 450 genotyped donors, about 80% fell in the genetic ancestry cluster associated with self-reported Caucasian donors. A separate validation cohort of roughly 110 different subjects was used in addition to the approximately 670-subject first cohort. The number of donors typed differed by locus, with roughly 629-640 for A, B, C, DRB1 and DQB1, around 500 for DQA1, 600 to 610 for DPA1, and 472 for DPB1. An earlier analysis of some 600 of the donors applied high-throughput TCR beta sequencing to assess whether each TCR beta V gene segment acted as functional or pseudogenic. To predict cytomegalovirus infection status, the study brought together high-throughput TCR immunosequencing, statistical association of individual TCRs with disease status, and machine learning. A later analysis re-examined previously published TCR beta repertoires from 610 or so donors and added high-resolution HLA genotyping to investigate patterns of TCR occurrence.

Library construction relied on the immunoSEQ multiplex PCR assay. A mixture of 60 forward primers for TCR Vbeta segments and 13 reverse primers for TCR Jbeta segments was used in the multiplex PCR. Amplification of the CDR3 region of rearranged TCR beta genes was performed with a multiplex PCR assay on genomic DNA. On the Illumina HiSeq System, the amplified TCR beta libraries were sequenced as 87-base-pair reads. On the study's bioinformatics: In a later analysis, about 80 million unique TCR beta chains were counted across the approximately 670 repertoires, and approximately 11 million of these chains were shared by at least two donors. A nearest-neighbor algorithm error-corrected the raw reads and collapsed the reads into unique sequences, merging closely related sequences to remove PCR and sequencing errors. CDR3 sequences were aligned to IMGT reference sequences to assign V, D and J gene segments. For a sequence to be retained, at least a six-nucleotide match to both a V gene segment and a J gene segment was required. A rearrangement counted as productive if the CDR3 had no stop codons and remained in frame with V and J, and every other rearrangement counted as non-productive. Following IMGT convention, CDR3 was defined as the stretch from the second conserved V-encoded cysteine up to the conserved J-encoded phenylalanine. In an earlier analysis of around 540 of the donors, sequences lacking an unambiguous match to a single V gene segment were excluded. In an earlier analysis of 587 of the donors, V segments were called functional above 56.7% productive rearrangements and were called segregating when the between-donor standard deviation exceeded 5%. A statistical classification framework was built for diagnosing cytomegalovirus status from the catalog of TCR beta chain sequences. In a later analysis, V and J genes were assigned by comparing TCR nucleotide sequences against IMGT/GENE-DB human TR gene sequences. A later analysis assigned CDR3 sequences and most-parsimonious VDJ recombination scenarios with the TCRdist pipeline. In a later analysis, each TCR beta chain was defined by its CDR3 amino acid sequence together with its V-gene family, and reads lacking a unique V-gene family were excluded. As a way to deal with suspected cross-contamination and a sequencing artifact, a later analysis dropped approximately 590 nucleotide sequences that were highly shared and had low generation probability. A later analysis calculated a clonal expansion index for each public chain from normalized within-repertoire ranks of inferred template counts. In a later analysis, generation probabilities were computed using a VDJ recombination model fitted to out-of-frame rearrangements, and the results were checked against IGoR. In a later analysis, TCR-TCR, TCR-HLA and TCR-CMV co-occurrence was scored with hypergeometric tests, and a repertoire-size bias correction was applied to TCR pairs. To estimate false discovery rates, a later analysis permuted the HLA or CMV assignments 20 times. In a later analysis, co-occurring TCRs were grouped with DBSCAN, and TCRdist sequence similarity was added when clustering was performed within HLA-allele-positive subsets. Repertoires with fewer than 30,000 or more than 120,000 public chains were left out of co-occurrence clustering, as were five repertoires with anomalous nucleotide sharing. The immuneACCESS repertoire file appears here via TCRdb, limited to in-frame rearrangements. These files lack a portion of the clones; in checked studies, under half of the deficit traces to unresolved V genes, and the cause of the others is not known. V, J and clone size reflect that table, while D and trimming were determined from the DNA. The sample data list under 200,000 clones, and 80% of these were observed just once. The ten largest clones take up 1.3% of the sample.

Overall study results and their limits: HLA typing was unavailable for some donors at each locus, so association tests used only the typed subset. A group of highly shared sequence variants was considered likely to be a technical artifact of the sequencing pipeline. According to the authors, the approach could potentially be generalized to other disease states and immunological phenotypes. According to a later genetic analysis, donors in an Asian-associated ancestry cluster had fewer N-insertions in productive TCRs than the approximately 710-donor mean. In a later analysis, HLA-associated TCR beta chains showed more clonal expansion and lower generation probabilities than non-associated chains that were equally common. In vitro tests confirmed that a few of the cytomegalovirus-associated TCR beta chains recognize cytomegalovirus antigens. Most CMV-associated TCR beta chains appeared to be HLA-restricted in a later analysis, and the HLA associations seemed to be driven largely by CMV exposure. Specific HLA alleles were associated with 15,000 to 20,000 TCR beta sequences at a false discovery rate of 0.05 in a later analysis. In both the original and validation cohorts, the classifier was reported to diagnose cytomegalovirus status with high specificity and sensitivity. A total of 164 TCR beta chains were listed by the study as associated with cytomegalovirus. The only immune exposure information available for the cohort was CMV serostatus. Roughly uniform sequencing depth across donors was assumed in presence/absence analyses, although this assumption may not hold. The cohort was sequenced for TCR beta chains only, and without alpha or paired-chain data the features that could be detected were limited. A further reported finding was that TCR beta sequences accurately predicted the HLA-A and HLA-B alleles for most subjects in the first cohort. Because counts were too low, roughly 17 rarely observed V segments, including chromosome 9 orphons, were left out of the earlier analysis of about 620 of the donors. Most TCR sequences were seen in very few donors, while some public TCRs were found in many individuals. Because the 87-base-pair reads could not distinguish some IMGT-functional V segments, including TRBV6-2 and TRBV6-3, those segments were excluded. A later genetic analysis associated a missense DCLRE1C variant with V-gene and J-gene trimming of TCR beta chains, and an independent cohort replicated the association. In an earlier analysis of roughly 500 of the donors, most TCR beta V segments appeared in productive rearrangements about 90% or about 30% of the time, broadly matching IMGT annotations. According to a later analysis, parvovirus B19, influenza, CMV and Epstein-Barr virus appeared linked to several top co-occurrence clusters. Assigning TCR associations to individual alleles was difficult when HLA alleles, especially DR and DQ, strongly co-occurred. A later analysis found that TCR association rates varied across HLA loci, with DRB1 alleles showing the most associated TCRs and HLA-C alleles the fewest. Correlated functional status among segregating V segments might reflect linkage disequilibrium, but an unknown experimental factor could not be ruled out.

From cysteine to phenylalanine, the CDR3 is 13 amino acids long. Only the CDR3 region is kept as DNA, spanning 39 bases read in frame from base 1. Per the germline V gene, SGHTA is the CDR1 and FQGNSA is the CDR2. V ends up 4 bases short and J 6 bases short, with an unmatched junction base count of 4. In total, 666 healthy bone marrow donors made up the cohort. Cohort members were all nominally healthy when sampled, although unrecorded immune exposures were likely present. The donor was CMV seronegative and was included in the group of 352 seronegative cohort members. A peripheral blood sample was collected from each donor, and TCR beta sequencing was performed on peripheral blood mononuclear cells. The Qiagen DNeasy Blood Extraction Kit was used to extract genomic DNA from the blood cell samples.

Source material: PBMCs. The chain is made from TRBV7-2 and TRBJ1-2; the central 8 bases match TRBD1. The receptor's source is a woman in her forties or fifties in good health and CMV-seronegative. CDR3 region: CASSWGQVNGYTF. The nucleotide sequence reads as follows: TGTGCCAGCAGCTGGGGACAGGTGAATGGCTACACCTTC.